The 19 T cell receptor beta chains in this list originate from one sample, sequenced in a study of T-cell reconstitution after alpha-beta-depleted transplantation in children. Preparation of the TCRbeta library was carried out with unique molecular identifiers. TCRdb re-called the PCR reads through MiXCR, storing one row per CDR3 protein. This sample yields approximately 290,000 distinct CDR3 sequences, of which 11% are seen a single time; around 20% belongs to the top ten. Material: peripheral blood, obtained 180 days after TCRalphabeta/CD19-depleted stem cell transplant. Source of these receptors: a male patient aged 2-15 years who had a stem cell transplant for chronic granulomatous disease, so the T cells may come from the graft donor.

The sample holds many counts of this clonotype. This chain uses TRBV29-1 with TRBJ2-3; D unresolved. V was clipped by 6 bases and J by 2 bases, with 9 bases between them. This CDR3 region has 12 residues. The germline V gene encodes CDR1 SQVTM and CDR2 ANQGSEA. For the CDR3, the DNA is TGCAGCGTCGCCGGGTCCACAGATACGCAGTATTTT. Amino acid sequence: CSVAGSTDTQYF.

Note on this clonotype: A read error may explain this, as a much larger clone is one base away. CDR3 sequence (DNA): TGCACCAGCAGCAATCCTAGCGGGGCCCCCACCTACGAGCAGTACTTC. The encoded protein is CTSSNPSGAPTYEQYF. V usage is TRBV4-1 and J usage is TRBJ2-7, with 9 bases aligning to TRBD2. The CDR3 has 16 residues. Germline CDR1 reads MGHRA; CDR2 reads YSYEKL.

In its sample, this clonotype was seen many times. This chain links TRBV18 with TRBJ2-1; perhaps TRBD1 as D (5 bases). CDR1 KGHSH and CDR2 LQKENI come from the germline V gene. This CDR3 region has 12 residues. Deletions cut 5 bases from V and 7 bases from J, with 9 bases between. The CDR3 DNA reads as TGTGCCAGCTCATACGACAGTAATGAGCAGTTCTTC. This gives the protein CASSYDSNEQFF.

The chain joins TRBV14 to TRBJ2-1; possibly TRBD1 for D (6 bases). The CDR3 consists of 15 residues. V was cut by 2 bases and J by 12 bases, with 20 bases left in between. CDR1 is SGHDN and CDR2 is FVKESK in the germline V gene. Here the CDR3 reads CASSQPGTGRLGQFF. The DNA of the CDR3 is TGTGCCAGCAGCCAACCCGGAACAGGGCGTCTGGGGCAGTTCTTC.

This clonotype appeared many times. This rearrangement joins TRBV4-2 to TRBJ1-2, with TRBD1 matching 7 bases. V was clipped by 0 bases and J by 10 bases; unmatched bases: 8. The CDR3 totals 14 residues. From germline, CDR1 is LGHNA and CDR2 YNFKEQ. CDR3 region: CASSQDDRVFPYTF. CDR3 nucleotides: TGTGCCAGCAGCCAAGATGACAGGGTATTTCCCTACACCTTC.

Of note for this clonotype: This may be a read error: a much more frequent sequence differs by one nucleotide. The chain carries TRBV7-2 and TRBJ2-7, with 7 bases lining up with TRBD1. The germline CDR1 and CDR2 sequences are SGHTA and FQGNSA. CDR3 length: 14 residues. CDR3 residues: CASSLRDSRYKQYF. In DNA form, the CDR3 reads TGTGCCAGCAGCCTCCGGGACAGCCGCTACAAGCAGTACTTC.

This clonotype was observed many times. V gene TRBV27 combines with J gene TRBJ2-5, with TRBD2 matching over 10 bases. The CDR3 has 14 amino acids. CDR1 and CDR2 from the germline V gene are MNHEY and SMNVEV (reference sequence). V shed 8 bases and J 4 bases; nucleotides not matched to a gene: 7. The CDR3 reads CASGLAGARETQYF. CDR3 DNA: TGTGCCAGCGGGCTAGCGGGAGCCAGAGAGACCCAGTACTTC.

At least ten counts were recorded for this clonotype. The chain recombines TRBV6-1 with TRBJ1-4; 8 bases map to TRBD1. V gave up 1 base and J gave up 7 bases; unmatched junction bases: 2. Germline values: CDR1 MNHNS, CDR2 SASEGT. The CDR3 runs 14 residues. CDR3 residues: CASSEGRGLEKLFF. In DNA, the CDR3 is TGTGCCAGCAGTGAAGGCAGGGGGCTTGAAAAACTGTTTTTT.

This clonotype has ten or more counts. The DNA of the CDR3 is TGTGCCAGCAGTTTTAGAGACAAGGAGGTCTATGGGACCGGGGAGCTGTTTTTT. Amino acid sequence: CASSFRDKEVYGTGELFF. This chain uses TRBV12-3 or TRBV12-4 with TRBJ2-2; D perhaps matches TRBD2 (5 bases). The CDR3 runs 18 residues. Trimming took off 3 bases at V and 5 bases at J, with 22 bases between the two ends.

A note on this clonotype: This could be a read error, since a much larger clone is one nucleotide away. The gene calls are TRBV20-1 and TRBJ1-3; D not resolved. V was cut by 3 bases and J by 0 bases, with 12 bases left in between. There are 15 residues in the CDR3. Germline V lookup: CDR1 DFQATT, CDR2 SNEGSKA (reference sequence). The CDR3 reads CSARIAGSSGNTIYF. The CDR3, as DNA: TGCAGTGCTAGGATTGCCGGAAGCTCTGGAAACACCATATATTTT.

Ten or more counts support this clonotype. CDR3: CASSPAGPGGTGELFF. The CDR3 nucleotides are TGTGCCAGCTCACCAGCGGGTCCGGGCGGCACCGGGGAGCTGTTTTTT. The chain links TRBV18 to TRBJ2-2; tentatively, D is TRBD2 (5 bases). V lost 2 bases and J lost 4, with 14 bases in between. The CDR3 sequence is 16 residues long. In germline, CDR1 is KGHSH, CDR2 LQKENI.

This clonotype has at least ten counts. The chain joins TRBV10-3 to TRBJ1-4; no firm D call. Germline values: CDR1 ENHRY, CDR2 SYGVKD. The CDR3 runs 11 residues. The V gene lost 2 bases and the J gene lost 8 bases, with 3 bases spanning the gap. The CDR3 DNA reads TGTGCCATCAGTGAGACAGAAAAACTGTTTTTT. It yields the protein CAISETEKLFF.

In its sample, this clonotype was seen many times. The chain couples TRBV5-1 to TRBJ2-7, with 7 bases identical to TRBD2. The CDR3 is 14 amino acids. The J segment lost 3 bases and the V segment lost 4 bases, leaving 7 bases of the junction unmatched. Germline loops: CDR1 SGHRS, CDR2 YFSETQ. CDR3 in amino acids: CASSLSSGNYEQYF. In nucleotides, the CDR3 is TGCGCCAGCAGCCTGTCTAGCGGTAACTACGAGCAGTACTTC.

This clonotype was detected ten times or more. V and J are TRBV6-5 and TRBJ2-3; tentative D call: TRBD2 (6 bases). Germline V gene lookup returns CDR1 MNHEY and CDR2 SVGAGI. CDR3 length: 16 amino acids. Trimming cost V 2 bases and J 4 bases, with 16 bases left between them. CDR3 nucleotides: TGTGCCAGCAGTTACGGGGGGACTCCAAGCGCAGATACGCAGTATTTT. It encodes CASSYGGTPSADTQYF.

Note on this clonotype: A much larger clone differs by one base, so this may be a read error. V usage is TRBV18 and J usage is TRBJ2-1; 9 bases match TRBD2. CDR1 is KGHSH and CDR2 is LQKENI in the germline V gene. The CDR3 loop spans 12 amino acids. The CDR3 loop reads CASSQIAGERFF. DNA of the CDR3: TGTGCCAGCTCTCAGATAGCGGGAGAGCGGTTCTTC.

This rearrangement joins TRBV20-1 to TRBJ2-6; 8 bases map to TRBD2. The CDR3 has 17 amino acids. Losses at the gene ends were 1 base for V and 0 bases for J; bases not matched to a gene: 5. The V gene's germline CDR1 is DFQATT and CDR2 SNEGSKA (reference sequence). The CDR3 DNA reads as TGCAGTGCTAGAGGCCTAGCGGGCCTCTCTGGGGCCAACGTCCTGACTTTC. It translates to CSARGLAGLSGANVLTF.

This clonotype was picked up a small number of times. The chain carries TRBV18 and TRBJ1-6, with 8 positions matching TRBD1. From germline, CDR1 is KGHSH and CDR2 LQKENI. V gave up 3 bases and J gave up 10 bases; unmatched junction bases: 8. The CDR3 is 15 amino acids. The CDR3 sequence is CASSPADRVGSPLHF. CDR3 coding DNA: TGTGCCAGCTCACCTGCGGACAGGGTGGGGTCACCCCTCCACTTT.

This clonotype showed up many times. The J gene is TRBJ2-1, the V gene TRBV5-6, with a weak D call TRBD2 (6 bases). The CDR3 extends over 15 amino acids. Germline CDR1 reads SGHDT; CDR2 reads YYEEEE. V was clipped by 4 bases and J by 2 bases, with 13 bases between them. The CDR3 loop reads CASSPGVAAYNEQFF. For the CDR3, the DNA is TGTGCCAGCAGCCCCGGGGTAGCGGCCTACAATGAGCAGTTCTTC. Together with reference TRBV5-6 and TRBJ2-1, the CDR3 gives the full variable domain: DAGVTQSPTHLIKTRGQQVTLRCSPKSGHDTVSWYQQALGQGPQFIFQYYEEEERQRGNFPDRFSGHQFPNYSSELNVNALLLGDSALYLCASSPGVAAYNEQFFGPGTRLTVL.

This clonotype was counted at least ten times. V usage is TRBV12-3 or TRBV12-4 and J usage is TRBJ1-5; D gene ambiguous. The CDR3 extends over 13 amino acids. Trimming stripped 2 bases from V and 3 bases from J, with 5 bases between. The chain's CDR3 is CASSLRTNQPQHF. The DNA for the CDR3 is TGTGCCAGCAGTTTACGAACCAATCAGCCCCAGCATTTT.